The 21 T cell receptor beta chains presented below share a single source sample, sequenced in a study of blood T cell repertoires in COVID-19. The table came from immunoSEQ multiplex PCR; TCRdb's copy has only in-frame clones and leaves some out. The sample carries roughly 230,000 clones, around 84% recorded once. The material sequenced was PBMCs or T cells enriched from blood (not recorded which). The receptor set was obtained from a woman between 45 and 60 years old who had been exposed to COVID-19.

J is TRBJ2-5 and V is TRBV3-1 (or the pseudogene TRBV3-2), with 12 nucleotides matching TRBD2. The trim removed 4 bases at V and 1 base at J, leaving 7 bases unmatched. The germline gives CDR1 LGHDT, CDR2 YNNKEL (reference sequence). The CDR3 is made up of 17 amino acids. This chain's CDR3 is CASSLRTSGATQETQYF. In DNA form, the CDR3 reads TGTGCCAGCAGCCTGCGGACTAGCGGGGCCACCCAAGAGACCCAGTACTTC.

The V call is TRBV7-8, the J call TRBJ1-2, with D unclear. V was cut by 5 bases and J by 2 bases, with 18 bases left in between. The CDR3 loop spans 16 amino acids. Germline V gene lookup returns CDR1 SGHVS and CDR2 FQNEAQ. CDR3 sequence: CASSLFPGYENYGYTF. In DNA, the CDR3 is TGTGCCAGCAGCCTGTTCCCAGGATACGAAAACTATGGCTACACCTTC.

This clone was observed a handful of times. The CDR3 reads CASSLSVSYGYTF. The CDR3 region has the DNA TGTGCCAGCAGCTTAAGCGTTTCCTATGGCTACACCTTC. This rearrangement joins TRBV7-9 to TRBJ1-2; no reliable D call. CDR3 length equals 13 residues. V lost 2 bases and J lost 4, with 8 bases in between. Germline-derived CDR1 and CDR2 are SEHNR and FQNEAQ (reference sequence). Supplemented by reference TRBV7-9 and TRBJ1-2, the full variable domain reads DTGVSQNPRHKITKRGQNVTFRCDPISEHNRLYWYRQTLGQGPEFLTYFQNEAQLEKSRLLSDRFSAERPKGSFSTLEIQRTEQGDSAMYLCASSLSVSYGYTFGSGTRLTVV.

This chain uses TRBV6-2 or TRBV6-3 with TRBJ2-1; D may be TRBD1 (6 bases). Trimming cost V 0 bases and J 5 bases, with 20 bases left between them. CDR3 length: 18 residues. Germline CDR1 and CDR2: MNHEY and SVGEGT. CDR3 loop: CASSYSSFRGGTNNEQFF. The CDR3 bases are TGTGCCAGCAGTTACTCGAGTTTTCGAGGGGGAACCAACAATGAGCAGTTCTTC.

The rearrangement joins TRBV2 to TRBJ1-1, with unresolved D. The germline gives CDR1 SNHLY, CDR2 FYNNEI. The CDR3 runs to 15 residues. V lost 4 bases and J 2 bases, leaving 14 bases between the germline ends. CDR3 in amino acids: CASSARMGSNTEAFF. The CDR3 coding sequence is TGTGCCAGCAGTGCCCGGATGGGGAGCAACACTGAAGCTTTCTTT.

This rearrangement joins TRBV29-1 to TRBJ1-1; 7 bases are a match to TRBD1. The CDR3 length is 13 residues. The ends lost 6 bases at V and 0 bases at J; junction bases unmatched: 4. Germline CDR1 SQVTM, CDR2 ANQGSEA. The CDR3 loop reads CSVQGHVNTEAFF. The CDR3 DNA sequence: TGCAGCGTACAGGGGCACGTGAACACTGAAGCTTTCTTT.

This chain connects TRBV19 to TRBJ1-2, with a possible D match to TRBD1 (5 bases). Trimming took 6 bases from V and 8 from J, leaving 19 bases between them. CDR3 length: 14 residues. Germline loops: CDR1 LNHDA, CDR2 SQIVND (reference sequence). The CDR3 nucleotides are TGTGCCAGTAGCGTTACAGGAGGAGCGGGAGGCTACACCTTC. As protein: CASSVTGGAGGYTF.

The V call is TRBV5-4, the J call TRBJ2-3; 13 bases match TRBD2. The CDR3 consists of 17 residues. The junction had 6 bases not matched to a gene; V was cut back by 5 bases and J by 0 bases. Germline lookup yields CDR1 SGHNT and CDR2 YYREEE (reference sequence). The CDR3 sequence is CASSRLAGGSSTDTQYF. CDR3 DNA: TGTGCCAGCAGTAGACTAGCGGGGGGCTCGAGCACAGATACGCAGTATTTT.

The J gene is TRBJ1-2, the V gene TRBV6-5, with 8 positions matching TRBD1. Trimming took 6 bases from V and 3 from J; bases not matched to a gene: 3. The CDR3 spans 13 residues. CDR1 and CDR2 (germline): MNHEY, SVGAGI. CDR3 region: CASRLDRDYGYTF. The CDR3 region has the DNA TGTGCCAGCAGATTGGACAGGGACTATGGCTACACCTTC.

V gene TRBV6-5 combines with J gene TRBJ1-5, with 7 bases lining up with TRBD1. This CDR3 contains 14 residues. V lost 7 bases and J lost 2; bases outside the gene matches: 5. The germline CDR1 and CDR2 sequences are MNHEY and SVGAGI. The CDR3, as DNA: TGTGCCAGCACCGTCGACAGGGGCAATCAGCCCCAGCATTTT. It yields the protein CASTVDRGNQPQHF.

CDR3 nucleotide sequence: TGTGCCAGCAGGGAAAACGTCCCCAGTCGGGACACTGAAGCTTTCTTT. Translated: CASRENVPSRDTEAFF. The chain employs TRBV6-1 and TRBJ1-1; D gene uncertain. CDR1 MNHNS and CDR2 SASEGT come from the germline V gene. The CDR3 loop spans 16 amino acids. With 6 bases removed from V and 3 bases from J, the gap between germline ends came to 20 bases.

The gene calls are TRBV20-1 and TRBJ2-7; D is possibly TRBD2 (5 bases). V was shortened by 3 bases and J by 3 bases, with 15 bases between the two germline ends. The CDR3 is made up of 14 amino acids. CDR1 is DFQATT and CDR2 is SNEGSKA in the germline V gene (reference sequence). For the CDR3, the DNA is TGCAGTGCTAGTGGGTCCGACTACGTCTACGAGCAGTACTTC. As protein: CSASGSDYVYEQYF.

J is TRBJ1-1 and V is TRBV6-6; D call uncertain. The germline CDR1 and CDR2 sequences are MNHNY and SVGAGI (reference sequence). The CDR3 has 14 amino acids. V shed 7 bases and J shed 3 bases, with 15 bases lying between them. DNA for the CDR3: TGTGCCAGCACCAACGCGGGGTACGACACTGAAGCTTTCTTT. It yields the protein CASTNAGYDTEAFF.

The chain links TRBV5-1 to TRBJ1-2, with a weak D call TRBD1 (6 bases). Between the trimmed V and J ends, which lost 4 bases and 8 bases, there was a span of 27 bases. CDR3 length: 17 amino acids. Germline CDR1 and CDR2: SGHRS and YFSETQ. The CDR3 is CASSTPTGQRAEGGYTF. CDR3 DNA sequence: TGCGCCAGCAGCACCCCGACTGGACAGCGAGCCGAAGGCGGCTACACCTTC.

CDR3 sequence: CASSSVSSGGASQYF. CDR3 nucleotides: TGTGCCAGCAGCTCGGTTTCTAGCGGGGGGGCGTCGCAGTATTTT. This rearrangement joins TRBV5-4 to TRBJ2-3; TRBD2 agrees at 12 bases. V lost 3 bases, J lost 10 bases, and 9 bases stayed unmatched. Germline values: CDR1 SGHNT, CDR2 YYREEE (reference sequence). The CDR3 consists of 15 residues.

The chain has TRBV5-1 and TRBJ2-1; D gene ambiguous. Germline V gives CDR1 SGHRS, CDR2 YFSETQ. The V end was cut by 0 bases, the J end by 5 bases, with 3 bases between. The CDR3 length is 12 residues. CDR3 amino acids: CASSLEHNEQFF. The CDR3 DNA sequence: TGCGCCAGCAGCTTGGAGCACAATGAGCAGTTCTTC.

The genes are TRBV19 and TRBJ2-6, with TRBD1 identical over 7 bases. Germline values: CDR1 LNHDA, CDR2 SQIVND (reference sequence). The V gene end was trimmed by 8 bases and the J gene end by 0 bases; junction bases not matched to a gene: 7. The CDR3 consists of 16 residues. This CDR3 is CASSTGVPSGANVLTF. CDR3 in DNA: TGTGCCAGTTCTACAGGGGTACCCTCTGGGGCCAACGTCCTGACTTTC.

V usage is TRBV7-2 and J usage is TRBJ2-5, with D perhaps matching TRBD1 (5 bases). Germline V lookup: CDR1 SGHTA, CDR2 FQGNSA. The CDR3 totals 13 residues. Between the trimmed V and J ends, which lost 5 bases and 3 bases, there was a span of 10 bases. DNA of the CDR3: TGTGCCAGCAGCCAGGGCCGTAAAGAGACCCAGTACTTC. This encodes CASSQGRKETQYF.

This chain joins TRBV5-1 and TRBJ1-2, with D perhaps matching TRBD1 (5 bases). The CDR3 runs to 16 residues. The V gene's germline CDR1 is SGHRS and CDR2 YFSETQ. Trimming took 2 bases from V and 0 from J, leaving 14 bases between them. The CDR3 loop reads CASSFSDGGPNYGYTF. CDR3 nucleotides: TGCGCCAGCAGCTTCTCGGACGGGGGTCCTAACTATGGCTACACCTTC.

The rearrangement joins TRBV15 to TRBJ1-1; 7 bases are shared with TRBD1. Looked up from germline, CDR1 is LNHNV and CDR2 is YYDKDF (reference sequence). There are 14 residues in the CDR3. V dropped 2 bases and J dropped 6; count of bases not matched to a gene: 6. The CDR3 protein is CATSRRGQGAEAFF. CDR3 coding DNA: TGTGCCACCAGCAGAAGGGGGCAGGGGGCTGAAGCTTTCTTT.

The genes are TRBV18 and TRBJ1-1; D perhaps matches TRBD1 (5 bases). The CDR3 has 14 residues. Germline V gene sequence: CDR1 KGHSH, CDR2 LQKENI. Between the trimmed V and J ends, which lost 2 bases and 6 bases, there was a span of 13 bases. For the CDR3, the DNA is TGTGCCAGCTCACCAAGGCAGACAGAGCCTGAAGCTTTCTTT. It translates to CASSPRQTEPEAFF. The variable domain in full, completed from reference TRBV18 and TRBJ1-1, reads NAGVMQNPRHLVRRRGQEARLRCSPMKGHSHVYWYRQLPEEGLKFMVYLQKENIIDESGMPKERFSAEFPKEGPSILRIQQVVRGDSAAYFCASSPRQTEPEAFFGQGTRLTVV.